What follows are 19 T cell receptor beta chains derived from one specimen sequenced in a study of Ad26.COV2.S vaccination and SARS-CoV-2 variants. Some clones are missing from TCRdb's copy, which holds only in-frame ones; the method was immunoSEQ multiplex PCR. The sample yields around 450,000 clones, approximately 92% seen once. The treatment is: approximately 18 received Ad26.COV2.S at low or high dose, single or two shots; about 5 received placebo; per-sample allocation not given. Following the first vaccine or placebo injection, samples were taken on day 63. This material consisted of peripheral blood, taken in a trial of Ad26.COV2.S vaccine versus placebo. All receptors come from a person between 18 and 59 years old who received the Ad26.COV2.S COVID-19 vaccine or a placebo.

The chain links TRBV5-1 to TRBJ2-1, with D unclear. The length of the CDR3 is 14 residues. Trimming cost V 3 bases and J 3 bases, with 10 bases left between them. CDR1 and CDR2 (germline): SGHRS, YFSETQ. DNA for the CDR3: TGCGCCAGCAGCTCCGACACCCTCTACAATGAGCAGTTCTTC. Encoded protein: CASSSDTLYNEQFF.

This chain links TRBV9 with TRBJ1-2; 7 positions match TRBD1. Unmatched junction bases numbered 6, after V lost 3 bases and J lost 4 bases. CDR1 is SGDLS, CDR2 YYNGEE, per germline. This CDR3 region has 14 residues. Here the CDR3 reads CASSGPRGGYGYTF. The CDR3 DNA reads as TGTGCCAGCAGCGGCCCCAGGGGGGGCTATGGCTACACCTTC.

This chain joins TRBV5-4 and TRBJ2-5, with TRBD2 identical over 11 bases. After removal of 0 bases from V and 5 bases from J, the junction contained 6 bases not matched to a gene. The CDR3 covers 16 residues. In germline, CDR1 is SGHNT, CDR2 YYREEE (reference sequence). This chain's CDR3 is CASSLERLAGRETQYF. DNA of the CDR3: TGTGCCAGCAGCTTGGAAAGACTAGCGGGGAGGGAGACCCAGTACTTC.

As concerns this clone: Other DNA sequences in the sample encode the same CDR3. The V gene is TRBV5-1, the J gene TRBJ1-1; TRBD1 might be the D (5 bases). The germline V and J ends were trimmed by 0 bases and 4 bases, with 10 bases remaining between them. Looked up from germline, CDR1 is SGHRS and CDR2 is YFSETQ. This CDR3 has 14 residues. Here the CDR3 DNA reads TGCGCCAGCAGCTTGGCCGGCGGGGGCACTGAAGCTTTCTTT. Translation: CASSLAGGGTEAFF.

The V call is TRBV4-3, the J call TRBJ1-2; D unresolved. The CDR3 totals 14 residues. CDR1 is LGHNA and CDR2 is YSLEER in the germline V gene. Trimming shortened V by 4 bases and J by 7 bases, and 16 bases separated the two germline ends. CDR3 in amino acids: CASSRGRLRGGYTF. The CDR3 bases are TGCGCCAGCAGCCGCGGGCGTCTCCGGGGTGGCTACACCTTC.

The CDR3 DNA reads as TGTGCCAGCTCACCGACAAACCGGAAACTAGACCCCGGGGAGCTGTTTTTT. It codes for CASSPTNRKLDPGELFF. The chain couples TRBV18 to TRBJ2-2, with TRBD2 as a possible D gene (5 bases). Germline CDR1 reads KGHSH; CDR2 reads LQKENI. The CDR3 runs 17 residues. The ends were cut back, 3 bases at V and 6 bases at J, with 20 bases in the middle. Variable domain in full (rest from reference TRBV18 and TRBJ2-2): NAGVMQNPRHLVRRRGQEARLRCSPMKGHSHVYWYRQLPEEGLKFMVYLQKENIIDESGMPKERFSAEFPKEGPSILRIQQVVRGDSAAYFCASSPTNRKLDPGELFFGEGSRLTVL.

This chain uses TRBV7-9 with TRBJ1-1; 7 nucleotides match TRBD1. Germline CDR1 and CDR2: SEHNR and FQNEAQ (reference sequence). Unmatched junction bases numbered 3, after V lost 8 bases and J lost 0 bases. This CDR3 has 13 amino acids. The CDR3 region is CASPGTVNTEAFF. The CDR3 DNA reads TGTGCCAGCCCCGGGACAGTGAACACTGAAGCTTTCTTT. Using reference TRBV7-9 and TRBJ1-1 for the parts outside the CDR3, the full variable domain is DTGVSQNPRHKITKRGQNVTFRCDPISEHNRLYWYRQTLGQGPEFLTYFQNEAQLEKSRLLSDRFSAERPKGSFSTLEIQRTEQGDSAMYLCASPGTVNTEAFFGQGTRLTVV.

The CDR3 sequence: CASSYRLAGGSGELFF. The CDR3 DNA sequence: TGCGCCAGCAGCTACCGACTAGCGGGAGGTTCCGGGGAGCTGTTTTTT. V gene TRBV5-1 combines with J gene TRBJ2-2, with 13 bases identical to TRBD2. Trimming removed 3 bases from V and 6 bases from J; junction bases left unmatched: 5. This CDR3 comprises 16 residues. Per the germline V gene, CDR1 is SGHRS and CDR2 is YFSETQ.

This clone was counted only a few times. This same CDR3 is encoded by further DNA sequences in the sample. The rearrangement uses TRBV3-1 (or the pseudogene TRBV3-2) and TRBJ1-6; D is unresolved. Deletions cut 1 base from V and 10 bases from J, with 5 bases between. Germline assignment: CDR1 LGHDT and CDR2 YNNKEL (reference sequence). This CDR3 has 12 residues. The chain's CDR3 is CASSQAQSPLHF. The DNA for the CDR3 is TGTGCCAGCAGCCAAGCTCAATCACCCCTCCACTTT.

The chain combines TRBV14 with TRBJ1-1, with D maybe TRBD1 (5 bases). The CDR3 sequence is 14 residues long. Trimming removed 0 bases at V and 6 bases at J, with 11 bases between. CDR1 and CDR2 (germline): SGHDN, FVKESK. CDR3 region: CASSQDPGRAEAFF. CDR3 DNA: TGTGCCAGCAGCCAAGATCCGGGCAGGGCTGAAGCTTTCTTT.

The chain couples TRBV7-9 to TRBJ1-4; no firm D call. V lost 5 bases and J 7 bases, leaving 8 bases between the germline ends. The germline V gene encodes CDR1 SEHNR and CDR2 FQNEAQ (reference sequence). The CDR3 loop spans 12 amino acids. Here the CDR3 reads CASSRVSEKLFF. The DNA of the CDR3 is TGTGCCAGCAGCCGCGTCAGTGAAAAACTGTTTTTT.

This chain's CDR3 is CASSMVLAGYNEQFF. The CDR3 DNA reads TGTGCCAGTAGTATGGTACTAGCCGGTTACAATGAGCAGTTCTTC. The J gene is TRBJ2-1, the V gene TRBV19, with a possible D match to TRBD2 (6 bases). V was clipped by 3 bases and J by 4 bases, with 13 bases between them. The CDR3 is made up of 15 amino acids. Germline V CDR1 and CDR2: LNHDA, SQIVND (reference sequence).

The genes are TRBV5-1 and TRBJ2-3; 8 positions match TRBD2. The germline V gene encodes CDR1 SGHRS and CDR2 YFSETQ. This CDR3 spans 17 amino acids. With 4 bases clipped from V and 2 bases from J, the junction kept 12 bases outside the gene matches. The chain's CDR3 is CASSLDPLADVTDTQYF. The CDR3 bases are TGCGCCAGCAGCCTGGACCCACTAGCGGACGTCACAGATACGCAGTATTTT.

The chain couples TRBV20-1 to TRBJ1-5, with D possibly being TRBD1 (5 bases). The CDR3 length is 13 residues. The ends were cut back, 3 bases at V and 4 bases at J, with 10 bases in the middle. CDR1 DFQATT and CDR2 SNEGSKA come from the germline V gene (reference sequence). In DNA, the CDR3 is TGCAGTGCTAGTGGGACGGGGAATCAGCCCCAGCATTTT. As protein: CSASGTGNQPQHF.

V gene TRBV11-1 combines with J gene TRBJ1-2, with D uncertain. This CDR3 is built from 14 residues. V was trimmed by 2 bases and J by 8 bases, leaving 15 bases between them. The germline CDR1 and CDR2 sequences are SGHAT and FQDESV (reference sequence). The CDR3 coding sequence is TGTGCCAGCAGCTTACCTCAGGCATTTGGAGGCTACACCTTC. This encodes CASSLPQAFGGYTF.

CDR3 sequence reads: CASSQAPSGPLNEQFF. As DNA, the CDR3 is TGCGCCAGCAGCCAAGCCCCCAGCGGGCCCCTCAATGAGCAGTTCTTC. The chain has TRBV4-1 and TRBJ2-1, with D possibly being TRBD2 (6 bases). Germline V gene data show CDR1 as MGHRA and CDR2 as YSYEKL. CDR3 size: 16 residues. Trimming removed 1 base at V and 6 bases at J, with 16 bases between.

The chain employs TRBV2 and TRBJ1-1; TRBD1 aligns across 7 bases. From germline, CDR1 is SNHLY and CDR2 FYNNEI. The CDR3 sequence is 13 residues long. The ends lost 6 bases at V and 8 bases at J; junction bases unmatched: 9. The CDR3 sequence is CASREGQPTEAFF. The CDR3 nucleotides read TGTGCCAGCAGAGAGGGACAGCCAACCGAAGCTTTCTTT.

V is TRBV7-3 and J is TRBJ1-5, with TRBD1 as a possible D gene (6 bases). Germline CDR1 SGHTA, CDR2 FQGTGA. This CDR3 comprises 13 residues. Between the trimmed V and J ends, which lost 5 bases and 7 bases, there was a span of 12 bases. CDR3: CASSPDSKQPQHF. The CDR3 bases are TGTGCCAGCAGCCCGGACAGTAAGCAGCCCCAGCATTTT.

This chain joins TRBV19 and TRBJ2-3; D unresolved. Germline V gene sequence: CDR1 LNHDA, CDR2 SQIVND (reference sequence). V shed 6 bases and J shed 4 bases, with 11 bases lying between them. The length of the CDR3 is 13 residues. The CDR3 protein is CASSVRAADTQYF. In DNA form, the CDR3 reads TGTGCCAGTAGCGTTAGGGCGGCAGATACGCAGTATTTT.